These 18 T cell receptor beta chains originate from one sample sequenced in a study of T cells in Graves' hyperthyroidism and ophthalmopathy. RNA transcripts gave rise to amplified TCR beta CDR3 regions. Primed by the HTBI set, a first-round RT-PCR was run on the TCR CDR3. TCRdb itself ran the multiplex PCR reads through MiXCR, one entry per CDR3 protein. This sample has 700,000 to 950,000 distinct CDR3 sequences, with about a third found just once. The specimen was blood. Source of these receptors: a woman between 40 and 50 years old with Graves' hyperthyroidism.

This clonotype was counted many times. DNA for the CDR3: TGTGCCAGCAGCCTGACTAGCGGGAGTTTCTACGAGCAGTACTTC. It translates to CASSLTSGSFYEQYF. This rearrangement joins TRBV7-9 to TRBJ2-7; 12 bases fit TRBD2. With V trimmed by 5 bases and J by 3 bases, 5 bases remained unmatched. This CDR3 comprises 15 residues. Germline V lookup: CDR1 SEHNR, CDR2 FQNEAQ (reference sequence).

As regards this clonotype: A much larger clone differs from this one at a single base, so this may be a read error. The chain uses TRBV9 and TRBJ2-5; TRBD2 is a possible D gene (6 bases). V was cut by 3 bases and J by 9 bases, with 18 bases left in between. CDR1 and CDR2 from the germline V gene are SGDLS and YYNGEE. The CDR3 totals 14 residues. Here the CDR3 DNA reads TGTGCCAGCAGCGCCGGGGACTCTTCGTTTGCCCAGTACTTC. Translated, it gives CASSAGDSSFAQYF.

This rearrangement joins TRBV7-2 to TRBJ1-2, with 8 bases identical to TRBD1. The germline CDR1 and CDR2 sequences are SGHTA and FQGNSA. Trimming took 5 bases from V and 3 from J; bases not matched to a gene: 11. This CDR3 is built from 16 residues. The CDR3 region is CASSPWTGLGDYGYTF. CDR3 DNA: TGTGCCAGCAGCCCGTGGACAGGGCTGGGTGACTATGGCTACACCTTC. The full variable domain, in which reference TRBV7-2 and TRBJ1-2 provide the parts outside the CDR3, is GAGVSQSPSNKVTEKGKDVELRCDPISGHTALYWYRQSLGQGLEFLIYFQGNSAPDKSGLPSDRFSAERTGGSVSTLTIQRTQQEDSAVYLCASSPWTGLGDYGYTFGSGTRLTVV.

In regard to this clonotype: It may be a read error: a sequence one base away is much more abundant. The CDR3 does not close with the conserved phenylalanine or tryptophan, likely indicating a read error. The rearrangement uses TRBV20-1 and TRBJ1-1, with D maybe TRBD1 (6 bases). This CDR3 is 16 amino acids long. V lost 0 bases and J 1 base, leaving 15 bases between the germline ends. Germline loops: CDR1 DFQATT, CDR2 SNEGSKA (reference sequence). This CDR3 reads CSARDVRGGRNTEAFV. CDR3 coding DNA: TGCAGTGCTAGAGATGTCAGGGGAGGTCGGAACACTGAAGCTTTCGTT.

This clonotype occurred many times. This chain's CDR3 is CASRWGLDTEAFF. CDR3 nucleotides: TGTGCCAGCAGATGGGGGTTGGACACTGAAGCTTTCTTT. The rearrangement links TRBV14 to TRBJ1-1, with a possible D match to TRBD1 (5 bases). From germline, CDR1 is SGHDN and CDR2 FVKESK. The CDR3 covers 13 residues. V lost 6 bases, J lost 3 bases, and 11 bases lay in between.

This clonotype was picked up a small number of times. The rearrangement links TRBV7-2 to TRBJ2-7; a weak D match, TRBD1 (5 bases). CDR1 and CDR2 from the germline V gene are SGHTA and FQGNSA. This CDR3 comprises 18 residues. Trimming left V 5 bases short and J 0 bases short, with 23 bases between. The CDR3 is CASSQHPGSGIFSYEQYF. CDR3 coding DNA: TGTGCCAGCAGCCAGCACCCAGGCTCAGGGATCTTCTCCTACGAGCAGTACTTC.

V gene TRBV12-3 or TRBV12-4 combines with J gene TRBJ1-6, with TRBD1 as a possible D gene (5 bases). The CDR3 loop spans 15 amino acids. V lost 2 bases, J lost 5 bases, and 10 bases lay in between. The CDR3 DNA follows: TGTGCCAGCAGTTTAAGACAGACCAATAATTCACCCCTCCACTTT. Its protein is CASSLRQTNNSPLHF.

This clonotype has a handful of counts. J is TRBJ2-5 and V is TRBV11-2, with TRBD2 matching 11 bases. Germline V lookup: CDR1 SGHAT, CDR2 FQNNGV. V dropped 5 bases and J dropped 7; count of bases not matched to a gene: 18. CDR3 length: 18 residues. CDR3 DNA: TGTGCCAGCAGCAGCCTCCGTGCGACTAGCGGGGAGCGAGGGACCCAGTACTTC. Translation: CASSSLRATSGERGTQYF.

This clonotype was seen a few times. This chain connects TRBV11-2 to TRBJ1-3; 8 bases are shared with TRBD1. From germline, CDR1 is SGHAT and CDR2 FQNNGV. J was trimmed by 2 bases and V by 6 bases; bases with no gene match: 6. The length of the CDR3 is 15 residues. CDR3 protein: CASRTGESAGNTIYF. For the CDR3, the DNA is TGTGCCAGCAGGACAGGGGAGTCGGCTGGAAACACCATATATTTT.

At least ten counts were recorded for this clonotype. The chain links TRBV15 to TRBJ1-4; D uncertain. V lost 6 bases to trimming and J lost 7 bases, with 12 bases between them. Germline V CDR1 and CDR2: LNHNV, YYDKDF (reference sequence). The CDR3 sequence is 13 residues long. The DNA for the CDR3 is TGTGCCACCAGGGAGCGGCTGGTTGAAAAACTGTTTTTT. Encoded protein: CATRERLVEKLFF.

This clonotype was counted ten times or more. The V and J genes are TRBV2 and TRBJ1-6, with D hard to call. Germline loops: CDR1 SNHLY, CDR2 FYNNEI. V was pared by 8 bases and J by 9 bases, with 8 bases between. The CDR3 has 11 residues. The CDR3 DNA sequence: TGTGCCAGCTCTGGACTTTCACCCCTCCACTTT. Translated: CASSGLSPLHF.

Points on this clonotype: A much larger clone differs by one base, so this may be a read error. The CDR3: CAISDSGGAPGTEASF. CDR3 bases: TGTGCCATCAGTGACTCTGGGGGGGCTCCGGGCACTGAAGCTTCCTTT. This chain uses TRBV10-3 with TRBJ1-1, with D perhaps matching TRBD1 (6 bases). Germline-derived CDR1 and CDR2 are ENHRY and SYGVKD. The CDR3 length is 16 residues.

The CDR3 sequence is CAISESIGTGALDGYTF. CDR3 in DNA: TGTGCCATCAGTGAGTCGATAGGGACAGGGGCCCTAGATGGCTACACCTTC. The chain joins TRBV10-3 to TRBJ1-2, with TRBD1 matching over 10 bases. CDR1 and CDR2 from the germline V gene are ENHRY and SYGVKD. V trimming: 0 bases; J trimming: 6 bases; junction bases outside the gene matches: 10. The CDR3 is 17 amino acids.

V is TRBV10-3 and J is TRBJ1-2; no definite D call. The CDR3 spans 16 residues. V was shortened by 0 bases and J by 3 bases, with 14 bases between the two germline ends. From germline, CDR1 is ENHRY and CDR2 SYGVKD. Written as DNA, the CDR3 is TGTGCCATCAGTGAGTCAGCAGACATAAGCGACTATGGCTACACCTTC. Amino acid sequence: CAISESADISDYGYTF.

Points on this clonotype: No DNA is shown, since the ends of the CDR3 on it are uncertain; the CDR3 is the one TCRdb lists. CDR3 residues: CASSSSGRDNQPQHF. The chain couples TRBV6-6 to TRBJ1-5; TRBD1 is the table's D call, not checked against the DNA. The CDR3 is made up of 15 amino acids, end residues included. CDR1 is MNHNY and CDR2 is SVGAGI in the germline V gene (reference sequence).

This clonotype came up a few times. The V gene is TRBV20-1, the J gene TRBJ1-1; TRBD1 is a possible D gene (5 bases). The germline gives CDR1 DFQATT, CDR2 SNEGSKA (reference sequence). The CDR3 extends over 11 amino acids. Trimming removed 4 bases from V and 6 bases from J, with 9 bases in between. CDR3 sequence: CSANWGAEAFF. CDR3 DNA: TGCAGTGCTAACTGGGGGGCTGAAGCTTTCTTT.

As regards this clonotype: An end of the junction differs from the germline gene, which may be a read error. The CDR3 DNA follows: TGTGCCAGCAGTCTAACGACGGGGGAAAAACTGTTTTTT. Amino acid sequence: CASSLTTGEKLFF. This chain links TRBV10-3 with TRBJ1-4, with D unresolved. Germline CDR1 and CDR2: ENHRY and SYGVKD. The CDR3 is 13 residues long.

In its sample, this clonotype was seen a few times. Sequence at one end of the junction differs from germline and may be a read error. V is TRBV7-7 and J is TRBJ2-5; 7 bases match TRBD2. The CDR3 totals 15 residues. Per the germline V gene, CDR1 is SSHAT and CDR2 is FNYEAQ (reference sequence). CDR3 loop: CASSLDPGGLETQYF. In DNA form, the CDR3 reads TGTGCTAGCAGCTTAGATCCGGGAGGATTAGAGACCCAGTACTTC.